The next 28 T cell receptor beta chains were all read from a single sample in a study of spatial heterogeneity in lung cancer (dated by TCRdb to the late 2010s). The time point label for this specimen denotes: sample taken at primary tumor resection. Broad study findings and their caveats: A correlation was observed between the number of expanded intratumoral alpha and beta TCRs and the tumor nonsynonymous mutation count.

Library construction relied on 5' RACE. For sequencing, a NextSeq 500 was employed. The raw public reads went through TCRdb reprocessing: fastp at Q25, MiXCR clone calling, in-frame beta chains kept. Entries that share a CDR3 protein sequence are merged under the most common genes and DNA. Recorded for this sample are some 4,500 distinct CDR3 sequences; roughly 7% of them occurred a single time. The leading ten clones occupy 20% to 30% of the sample. For these TCRs, the target antigens are not known. Sample: lung tumor tissue, taken at surgery. These receptors all come from a male donor with early-stage non-small cell lung cancer.

This clonotype is medium-sized in the sample. The gene calls are TRBV6-5 and TRBJ1-4; 7 nucleotides match TRBD1. This CDR3 contains 13 residues. V lost 5 bases, J lost 8 bases, and 5 bases stayed unmatched. Looked up from germline, CDR1 is MNHEY and CDR2 is SVGAGI. This CDR3 is CASSLSDREKLFF. In DNA form, the CDR3 reads TGTGCCAGCAGTCTATCGGACAGGGAAAAACTGTTTTTT.

This clonotype was observed at least ten times. The chain carries TRBV3-1 and TRBJ1-6; a weak D match, TRBD1 (6 bases). The V gene lost 7 bases and the J gene lost 10 bases, with 20 bases spanning the gap. There are 15 residues in the CDR3. Germline loops: CDR1 LGHDT, CDR2 YNNKEL (reference sequence). CDR3 sequence: CASTLEGGARSPLHF. CDR3 bases: TGTGCCAGCACTCTCGAAGGGGGGGCCCGGTCACCCCTCCACTTT.

The J gene is TRBJ1-2, the V gene TRBV6-2 or TRBV6-3; no clear D. Germline V lookup: CDR1 MNHEY, CDR2 SVGEGT. There are 14 residues in the CDR3. V was cut by 6 bases and J by 3 bases, with 14 bases left in between. CDR3 sequence (DNA): TGTGCCAGCAGCCTTCAAGTTAACTACTATGGCTACACCTTC. Translation gives CASSLQVNYYGYTF.

The table lists this clonotype with a count of one. This chain joins TRBV11-1 and TRBJ2-5, with D possibly being TRBD1 (6 bases). Deletions cut 5 bases from V and 3 bases from J, with 13 bases between. This CDR3 contains 14 residues. Germline-derived CDR1 and CDR2 are SGHAT and FQDESV (reference sequence). The CDR3 DNA reads TGTGCCAGCAGCCCGAGGACAGTTAAAGAGACCCAGTACTTC. Protein product: CASSPRTVKETQYF.

This clonotype was recorded at least ten times. This chain links TRBV7-9 with TRBJ2-1; perhaps TRBD2 as D (5 bases). CDR3 length: 15 residues. Looked up from germline, CDR1 is SEHNR and CDR2 is FQNEAQ (reference sequence). V lost 0 bases and J lost 6, with 12 bases in between. The CDR3 reads CASSLADQEGNEQFF. CDR3 nucleotides: TGTGCCAGCAGCTTAGCGGACCAAGAGGGCAATGAGCAGTTCTTC. Drawing the rest from reference TRBV7-9 and TRBJ2-1, the complete variable domain is DTGVSQNPRHKITKRGQNVTFRCDPISEHNRLYWYRQTLGQGPEFLTYFQNEAQLEKSRLLSDRFSAERPKGSFSTLEIQRTEQGDSAMYLCASSLADQEGNEQFFGPGTRLTVL.

This clonotype was picked up many times. The chain employs TRBV5-4 and TRBJ2-3, with TRBD2 matching 8 bases. The CDR3 loop spans 17 amino acids. Trimming cost V 3 bases and J 6 bases; bases outside gene matches: 15. Germline V gene data show CDR1 as SGHNT and CDR2 as YYREEE (reference sequence). CDR3 in amino acids: CASSSARGAGAGDTQYF. The CDR3 DNA sequence: TGTGCCAGCAGCTCTGCCCGAGGAGCGGGGGCCGGGGATACGCAGTATTTT. Drawing the rest from reference TRBV5-4 and TRBJ2-3, the complete variable domain is ETGVTQSPTHLIKTRGQQVTLRCSSQSGHNTVSWYQQALGQGPQFIFQYYREEENGRGNFPPRFSGLQFPNYSSELNVNALELDDSALYLCASSSARGAGAGDTQYFGPGTRLTVL.

This clonotype counts as medium-sized (0.01 to 0.1%). The V and J genes are TRBV7-2 and TRBJ1-3; 8 nucleotides align to TRBD1. The CDR3 consists of 14 residues. Losses at the gene ends were 3 bases for V and 4 bases for J; bases not matched to a gene: 2. Germline values: CDR1 SGHTA, CDR2 FQGNSA. The CDR3 protein is CASSLGQEGNTIYF. CDR3 sequence (DNA): TGTGCCAGCAGCTTGGGACAGGAAGGAAACACCATATATTTT.

This clonotype is large. The chain recombines TRBV5-6 with TRBJ2-1; D unclear. Germline lookup yields CDR1 SGHDT and CDR2 YYEEEE. Trimming removed 5 bases from V and 5 bases from J, with 8 bases in between. The CDR3 runs 12 residues. Here the CDR3 reads CASRTLNNEQFF. The CDR3 nucleotides are TGTGCCAGCAGGACATTGAACAATGAGCAGTTCTTC.

By share, this clonotype ranks as medium-sized (0.01 to 0.1%). The chain joins TRBV10-3 to TRBJ2-1; 10 bases agree with TRBD2. The CDR3 consists of 16 residues. Germline values: CDR1 ENHRY, CDR2 SYGVKD. J lost 4 bases, V lost 7 bases, and 10 bases had no gene match. Here the CDR3 reads CAIKVTSGAAYNEQFF. The CDR3 DNA reads as TGTGCCATCAAGGTAACTAGCGGGGCAGCTTACAATGAGCAGTTCTTC.

This clonotype has at least ten counts. The chain employs TRBV7-2 and TRBJ2-5, with 10 bases identical to TRBD1. Germline-derived CDR1 and CDR2 are SGHTA and FQGNSA. CDR3 size: 15 residues. Trimming removed 10 bases from V and 1 base from J; junction bases left unmatched: 9. DNA of the CDR3: TGTGCCACCAGACCCGGGACAGGGGTCCAAGAGACCCAGTACTTC. Encoded protein: CATRPGTGVQETQYF.

This clonotype was observed many times. The V call is TRBV6-5, the J call TRBJ1-2; D not certain. Germline V CDR1 and CDR2: MNHEY, SVGAGI. The CDR3 consists of 12 residues. V was trimmed by 2 bases and J by 9 bases, leaving 10 bases between them. The CDR3 loop reads CASSYRGLSYTF. The CDR3 DNA reads TGTGCCAGCAGTTACAGAGGACTAAGCTACACCTTC.

This clonotype is medium-sized. The V and J genes are TRBV28 and TRBJ1-5, with D unresolved. Germline CDR1 is MDHEN and CDR2 is SYDVKM. The CDR3 runs 13 residues. V shed 3 bases and J shed 6 bases, with 9 bases lying between them. CDR3 sequence reads: CASSFFSGQPQHF. CDR3 nucleotides: TGTGCCAGCAGTTTTTTTTCCGGTCAGCCCCAGCATTTT.

In this sample, this clonotype is large (0.1 to 1%). This chain links TRBV9 with TRBJ2-5; D is possibly TRBD1 or TRBD2 (6 bases each). Germline assignment: CDR1 SGDLS and CDR2 YYNGEE. The V gene lost 5 bases and the J gene lost 2 bases, with 16 bases spanning the gap. The CDR3 has 15 amino acids. This CDR3 is CASSLIGGGQETQYF. The CDR3 DNA reads as TGTGCCAGCAGTTTAATTGGAGGGGGTCAAGAGACCCAGTACTTC.

This clonotype was picked up many times. The genes are TRBV9 and TRBJ2-1; D is unresolved. V gave up 3 bases and J gave up 12 bases, with 13 bases separating them. CDR1 and CDR2 (germline): SGDLS, YYNGEE. This CDR3 has 12 residues. The CDR3 loop reads CASSALTKVQFF. The CDR3 DNA reads as TGTGCCAGCAGCGCTCTAACAAAAGTGCAGTTCTTC.

The chain combines TRBV12-3 or TRBV12-4 with TRBJ2-1; D is possibly TRBD2 (5 bases). V was clipped by 2 bases and J by 8 bases, with 19 bases between them. This CDR3 contains 16 residues. CDR3 in amino acids: CASSLSGSPYYDEQFF. For the CDR3, the DNA is TGTGCCAGCAGTTTATCGGGATCCCCCTATTACGATGAGCAGTTCTTC.

This clonotype is judged medium-sized. The chain uses TRBV11-2 and TRBJ2-7; D is possibly TRBD1 or TRBD2 (5 bases each). Germline assignment: CDR1 SGHAT and CDR2 FQNNGV. The V end lost 3 bases, the J end lost 3 bases, and 21 bases lay between the germline ends. This CDR3 has 17 amino acids. In DNA, the CDR3 is TGTGCCAGCAGCTTGGGAGCTGGGGCAGCCGACCACTACGAGCAGTACTTC. Amino acids: CASSLGAGAADHYEQYF.

The V call is TRBV28, the J call TRBJ2-7, with a weak D call TRBD1 (6 bases). CDR3 length: 16 amino acids. Between the trimmed V and J ends, which lost 6 bases and 7 bases, there was a span of 25 bases. CDR1 and CDR2 (germline): MDHEN, SYDVKM. CDR3 sequence reads: CASRGDTYPRGEEQYF. CDR3 nucleotide sequence: TGTGCCAGCAGGGGGGACACCTACCCCCGTGGGGAGGAGCAGTACTTC. Full variable domain (outside the CDR3, taken from reference TRBV28 and TRBJ2-7): DVKVTQSSRYLVKRTGEKVFLECVQDMDHENMFWYRQDPGLGLRLIYFSYDVKMKEKGDIPEGYSVSREKKERFSLILESASTNQTSMYLCASRGDTYPRGEEQYFGPGTRLTVT.

Judged by abundance, this clonotype is medium-sized (0.01 to 0.1%). This rearrangement joins TRBV6-5 to TRBJ1-1, with a possible D match to TRBD1 (5 bases). Germline V gene lookup returns CDR1 MNHEY and CDR2 SVGAGI. V was shortened by 2 bases and J by 11 bases, with 9 bases between the two germline ends. The CDR3 spans 11 residues. The CDR3 loop reads CASSYGAGAFF. CDR3 DNA sequence: TGTGCCAGCAGTTACGGGGCAGGCGCTTTCTTT.

This clonotype was recorded at least ten times. This chain uses TRBV7-6 with TRBJ2-7, with 8 bases that match TRBD1. This CDR3 is 13 amino acids long. Trimming at V came to 4 bases and at J to 6 bases, leaving 5 bases not matched to a gene. Germline V lookup: CDR1 SGHVS, CDR2 FNYEAQ. CDR3 residues: CASSSGTGGEQYF. The CDR3 DNA is TGTGCCAGCAGCTCAGGGACAGGCGGCGAGCAGTACTTC.

The sample holds many counts of this clonotype. The gene calls are TRBV18 and TRBJ2-5; 8 bases match TRBD1. Germline loops: CDR1 KGHSH, CDR2 LQKENI. J lost 2 bases, V lost 3 bases, and 5 bases had no gene match. The CDR3 totals 15 residues. The DNA of the CDR3 is TGTGCCAGCTCACCCGGGACAGGAGTTCAAGAGACCCAGTACTTC. It yields the protein CASSPGTGVQETQYF.

This clonotype was recorded at least ten times. The rearrangement links TRBV28 to TRBJ1-1, with D perhaps TRBD1 (6 bases). Trimming took off 7 bases at V and 0 bases at J, with 9 bases between the two ends. Looked up from germline, CDR1 is MDHEN and CDR2 is SYDVKM. The CDR3 is 13 residues long. CDR3 DNA: TGTGCCAGCAAAAGGGGGATGAACACTGAAGCTTTCTTT. This translates into CASKRGMNTEAFF.

The genes are TRBV20-1 and TRBJ1-1, with 9 nucleotides matching TRBD1. CDR3 size: 13 residues. Germline CDR1 reads DFQATT; CDR2 reads SNEGSKA (reference sequence). The V gene end was trimmed by 5 bases and the J gene end by 10 bases; junction bases not matched to a gene: 11. CDR3 sequence (DNA): TGCAGTGCTGCCCTCGGACAGGGGTTGTTAGCTTTCTTT. This translates into CSAALGQGLLAFF.

This clonotype was observed a few times. The genes are TRBV5-1 and TRBJ2-7; tentatively, D is TRBD1 (6 bases). The CDR3 is 15 amino acids. V was pared by 4 bases and J by 0 bases, with 14 bases between. Germline V gene lookup returns CDR1 SGHRS and CDR2 YFSETQ. CDR3 DNA sequence: TGCGCCAGCAGCCCGGGACACACGAGCTCCTACGAGCAGTACTTC. It translates to CASSPGHTSSYEQYF. Using reference TRBV5-1 and TRBJ2-7 for the parts outside the CDR3, the full variable domain is KAGVTQTPRYLIKTRGQQVTLSCSPISGHRSVSWYQQTPGQGLQFLFEYFSETQRNKGNFPGRFSGRQFSNSRSEMNVSTLELGDSALYLCASSPGHTSSYEQYFGPGTRLTVT.

Judged by abundance, this clonotype is medium-sized. The CDR3 loop is CSVEDQNRGFEQYF. The CDR3 coding sequence is TGCAGCGTTGAAGATCAGAACAGGGGTTTTGAGCAGTACTTC. This chain links TRBV29-1 with TRBJ2-7, with TRBD1 identical over 7 bases. This CDR3 has 14 amino acids. After removal of 0 bases from V and 7 bases from J, the junction contained 9 bases not matched to a gene. From germline, CDR1 is SQVTM and CDR2 ANQGSEA.

Sample share makes this clonotype medium-sized. The gene calls are TRBV20-1 and TRBJ1-5; D unclear. CDR3 length: 14 residues. V was cut by 6 bases and J by 5 bases, with 17 bases left in between. Germline V gene data show CDR1 as DFQATT and CDR2 as SNEGSKA (reference sequence). This CDR3 reads CSARRVPSHQPQHF. The CDR3 DNA reads TGCAGTGCCCGGCGAGTACCGAGTCATCAGCCCCAGCATTTT.

This clonotype is medium-sized within its sample. In DNA form, the CDR3 reads TGTGCCAGTAGTCGACAGGGACCGGGATCTCCCGGGGAGCTGTTTTTT. Translated: CASSRQGPGSPGELFF. V and J are TRBV19 and TRBJ2-2; 7 bases align to TRBD1. The germline gives CDR1 LNHDA, CDR2 SQIVND (reference sequence). The CDR3 has 16 amino acids. V was clipped by 5 bases and J by 6 bases; unmatched bases: 12.

This clonotype has more than one count but fewer than ten. The chain carries TRBV6-2 or TRBV6-3 and TRBJ2-1; tentatively, D is TRBD1 (6 bases). Germline CDR1 and CDR2: MNHEY and SVGEGT. CDR3 length: 14 residues. With 11 bases removed from V and 4 bases from J, the gap between germline ends came to 18 bases. CDR3 nucleotide sequence: TGTGCCTCTATGGGAACGAGGGGGTACAATGAGCAGTTCTTC. It is translated as CASMGTRGYNEQFF.

This clonotype is categorized as medium-sized. V gene TRBV6-2 or TRBV6-3 combines with J gene TRBJ1-5; D gene unclear. The ends were cut back, 5 bases at V and 7 bases at J, with 12 bases in the middle. There are 13 residues in the CDR3. CDR1 and CDR2 from the germline V gene are MNHEY and SVGEGT. The CDR3 region is CASSSREGQPQHF. CDR3 sequence (DNA): TGTGCCAGCAGTAGTAGAGAGGGCCAGCCCCAGCATTTT.